The 25 T cell receptor beta chains given below trace back to one sample, sequenced in a study of cytomegalovirus exposure and HLA in healthy donors. PCR primers comprised 60 Vbeta and 13 Jbeta primers. Generated by immunoSEQ multiplex PCR, the TCRdb table keeps only in-frame clones and is missing some. In the table there are approximately 65,000 clones, approximately 64% of which are singletons. Source material: PBMCs. The receptors derive from a man aged 35-49 years in good health and CMV-seropositive.

V gene TRBV11-2 combines with J gene TRBJ2-7; tentative D call: TRBD1 (7 bases). CDR3 length equals 16 residues. Per germline, CDR1 SGHAT and CDR2 FQNNGV. V was pared by 5 bases and J by 2 bases, with 19 bases between. The DNA of the CDR3 is TGTGCCAGCAGCCCGGAGGGATTCCAGGGGGCCTACGAGCAGTACTTC. This gives the protein CASSPEGFQGAYEQYF. Combining the CDR3 with reference TRBV11-2 and TRBJ2-7 gives the whole variable domain EAGVAQSPRYKIIEKRQSVAFWCNPISGHATLYWYQQILGQGPKLLIQFQNNGVVDDSQLPKDRFSAERLKGVDSTLKIQPAKLEDSAVYLCASSPEGFQGAYEQYFGPGTRLTVT.

The chain carries TRBV19 and TRBJ2-1, with D perhaps TRBD2 (6 bases). CDR1 is LNHDA, CDR2 SQIVND, per germline (reference sequence). V was clipped by 9 bases and J by 7 bases, with 16 bases between them. The CDR3 contains 13 residues. The CDR3 spells CASVYGSGNEQFF. As DNA, the CDR3 is TGTGCCAGCGTTTACGGGAGTGGTAATGAGCAGTTCTTC.

V is TRBV6-1 and J is TRBJ1-2, with 7 bases that match TRBD1. Unmatched junction bases numbered 10, after V lost 3 bases and J lost 6 bases. The CDR3 runs 15 residues. The germline gives CDR1 MNHNS, CDR2 SASEGT. The CDR3 nucleotides read TGTGCCAGCAGTGACCCGAGACAGGGCCTGGATGGCTACACCTTC. Translated: CASSDPRQGLDGYTF.

This clone was picked up a small number of times. J is TRBJ2-5 and V is TRBV5-4, with 8 bases matching TRBD2. This CDR3 is 16 amino acids long. Germline CDR1 SGHNT, CDR2 YYREEE (reference sequence). J was trimmed by 1 base and V by 7 bases; bases with no gene match: 12. This CDR3 is CASRREASGRQETQYF. In DNA, the CDR3 is TGTGCCAGCCGTAGAGAGGCTAGCGGGCGCCAAGAGACCCAGTACTTC.

This clone was observed a few times. The rearrangement uses TRBV28 and TRBJ1-5; unclear D gene. Germline V gene lookup returns CDR1 MDHEN and CDR2 SYDVKM. V was cut by 1 base and J by 6 bases, with 22 bases left in between. This CDR3 has 18 residues. CDR3 sequence (DNA): TGTGCCAGCAGTTTATTAATGTTAAGGCGCCGAGGTGGTCAGCCCCAGCATTTT. Encoded protein: CASSLLMLRRRGGQPQHF.

This chain links TRBV6-5 with TRBJ2-5; 8 bases match TRBD1. The DNA end favors TRBJ2-7, so the J call may be wrong. The CDR3 length is 15 residues. Germline CDR1 MNHEY, CDR2 SVGAGI. The CDR3 DNA sequence: TGTGCCAGCAGTCCCAGAGGACAGGGCCCCTACGAGCAGTACTTC. This gives the protein CASSPRGQGPYEQYF.

This clone has just a few counts. The chain couples TRBV5-1 to TRBJ2-1; D is possibly TRBD2 (6 bases). V shed 0 bases and J shed 6 bases, with 19 bases lying between them. This CDR3 spans 17 amino acids. From germline, CDR1 is SGHRS and CDR2 YFSETQ. CDR3 sequence (DNA): TGCGCCAGCAGCTTGGGGGCGGGACCAGCGACTCTCAATGAGCAGTTCTTC. This sequence encodes CASSLGAGPATLNEQFF.

This clone occurred a few times. V is TRBV7-9 and J is TRBJ1-2; possibly TRBD1 for D (5 bases). CDR1 and CDR2 (germline): SEHNR, FQNEAQ (reference sequence). There are 14 residues in the CDR3. Trimming pared 1 base from V and 6 bases from J, leaving 12 bases between. The DNA of the CDR3 is TGTGCCAGCAGCTTAGACAGGAGTAAGGATGGCTACACCTTC. It yields the protein CASSLDRSKDGYTF.

The rearrangement uses TRBV30 and TRBJ1-2; D remains ambiguous. The CDR3 totals 14 residues. CDR1 GTSNPN and CDR2 SVGIG come from the germline V gene (reference sequence). Trimming shortened V by 4 bases and J by 8 bases, and 20 bases separated the two germline ends. The CDR3 loop is CAWNEGIVSWGYTF. CDR3 nucleotides: TGTGCCTGGAACGAGGGTATCGTTTCTTGGGGCTACACCTTC. Together with reference TRBV30 and TRBJ1-2, the CDR3 gives the full variable domain: SQTIHQWPATLVQPVGSPLSLECTVEGTSNPNLYWYRQAAGRGLQLLFYSVGIGQISSEVPQNLSASRPQDRQFILSSKKLLLSDSGFYLCAWNEGIVSWGYTFGSGTRLTVV.

This clone has more than one count but fewer than ten. The chain recombines TRBV5-1 with TRBJ1-1; a possible D gene is TRBD1 (5 bases). Trimming removed 4 bases from V and 4 bases from J, with 17 bases in between. Germline-derived CDR1 and CDR2 are SGHRS and YFSETQ. This CDR3 comprises 15 residues. The CDR3 DNA reads as TGCGCCAGCAGCATTGGCGCGGGGCTGGGCACTGAAGCTTTCTTT. Protein: CASSIGAGLGTEAFF.

This clone was detected a few times. The rearrangement links TRBV19 to TRBJ2-3, with TRBD2 matching over 8 bases. V lost 0 bases to trimming and J lost 6 bases; unmatched junction nucleotides: 11. Germline V lookup: CDR1 LNHDA, CDR2 SQIVND (reference sequence). This CDR3 has 17 amino acids. The CDR3 region has the DNA TGTGCCAGTAGTATAGATTTGACGGGAGGGCCTAGGGATACGCAGTATTTT. Protein sequence: CASSIDLTGGPRDTQYF.

V usage is TRBV9 and J usage is TRBJ1-6; D unclear. This CDR3 contains 15 residues. Trimming removed 2 bases from V and 5 bases from J, with 11 bases in between. Germline V CDR1 and CDR2: SGDLS, YYNGEE. CDR3 in amino acids: CASSVEGANNSPLHF. For the CDR3, the DNA is TGTGCCAGCAGCGTCGAGGGAGCAAATAATTCACCCCTCCACTTT.

The DNA of the CDR3 is TGTGCCAGTAGCATGACAAATGATTACACCGGGGAGCTGTTTTTT. The encoded protein is CASSMTNDYTGELFF. The V gene is TRBV19, the J gene TRBJ2-2, with D uncertain. The germline CDR1 and CDR2 sequences are LNHDA and SQIVND (reference sequence). There are 15 residues in the CDR3. Trimming stripped 6 bases from V and 3 bases from J, with 14 bases between.

The V and J genes are TRBV7-9 and TRBJ2-3, with 8 positions matching TRBD1. The germline CDR1 and CDR2 sequences are SEHNR and FQNEAQ (reference sequence). V lost 4 bases to trimming and J lost 0 bases; unmatched junction nucleotides: 3. The CDR3 runs 15 residues. The CDR3 loop reads CASSSTGASTDTQYF. For the CDR3, the DNA is TGTGCCAGCAGCTCGACAGGGGCTAGCACAGATACGCAGTATTTT.

The table lists this clone with a few counts. The genes are TRBV19 and TRBJ2-5, with 7 bases aligning to TRBD1. The CDR3 has 14 residues. Germline V CDR1 and CDR2: LNHDA, SQIVND (reference sequence). V was clipped by 5 bases and J by 2 bases; unmatched bases: 5. In DNA, the CDR3 is TGTGCCAGTAGTCCACGGGACAGACAAGAGACCCAGTACTTC. This codes for CASSPRDRQETQYF.

This chain joins TRBV5-1 and TRBJ2-1; TRBD1 is a possible D gene (6 bases). There are 15 residues in the CDR3. CDR1 and CDR2 from the germline V gene are SGHRS and YFSETQ. Trimming took off 1 base at V and 4 bases at J, with 12 bases between the two ends. DNA of the CDR3: TGCGCCAGCAGCTTGAGGGGGTTTGGGTACAATGAGCAGTTCTTC. It specifies CASSLRGFGYNEQFF. Complete variable domain (other parts from reference TRBV5-1 and TRBJ2-1): KAGVTQTPRYLIKTRGQQVTLSCSPISGHRSVSWYQQTPGQGLQFLFEYFSETQRNKGNFPGRFSGRQFSNSRSEMNVSTLELGDSALYLCASSLRGFGYNEQFFGPGTRLTVL.

The chain employs TRBV11-2 and TRBJ2-3; the match to TRBD2 covers 7 bases. The junction had 10 bases not matched to a gene; V was cut back by 1 base and J by 6 bases. Germline assignment: CDR1 SGHAT and CDR2 FQNNGV. The CDR3 runs 16 residues. The CDR3 bases are TGTGCCAGCAGCTTAGTTTTGGCGGGAGTGTTTGATACGCAGTATTTT. It encodes CASSLVLAGVFDTQYF.

J is TRBJ1-5 and V is TRBV11-1; D may be TRBD1 (5 bases). Trimming shortened V by 2 bases and J by 4 bases, and 6 bases separated the two germline ends. This CDR3 spans 13 amino acids. CDR1 and CDR2 (germline): SGHAT, FQDESV (reference sequence). The CDR3 sequence: CASSLKGNQPQHF. In nucleotides, the CDR3 is TGTGCCAGCAGCTTAAAGGGGAATCAGCCCCAGCATTTT.

This clone was seen more than once but under ten times. This chain connects TRBV23-1 to TRBJ1-1; 11 nucleotides line up with TRBD1. Being an ORF, TRBV23-1 has a function that is uncertain. Losses at the gene ends were 4 bases for V and 10 bases for J; bases not matched to a gene: 8. This CDR3 contains 14 residues. CDR3 coding DNA: TGCGCCAGCAGTCCGGGACAGGGGGTCGTTGGAGCTTTCTTT. Protein: CASSPGQGVVGAFF.

For the CDR3, the DNA is TGTGCCAGCTCAAACAGAGGGGGCTACGCCGGCTACACCTTC. This encodes CASSNRGGYAGYTF. V is TRBV18 and J is TRBJ1-2; TRBD1 matches at 7 bases. The V gene's germline CDR1 is KGHSH and CDR2 LQKENI. V was clipped by 5 bases and J by 8 bases; unmatched bases: 11. This CDR3 comprises 14 residues. The full variable domain, completed using reference TRBV18 and TRBJ1-2, is NAGVMQNPRHLVRRRGQEARLRCSPMKGHSHVYWYRQLPEEGLKFMVYLQKENIIDESGMPKERFSAEFPKEGPSILRIQQVVRGDSAAYFCASSNRGGYAGYTFGSGTRLTVV.

The V call is TRBV2, the J call TRBJ2-2, with unresolved D. The V end was cut by 7 bases, the J end by 0 bases, with 9 bases between. CDR1 is SNHLY, CDR2 FYNNEI, per germline. There are 14 residues in the CDR3. In DNA form, the CDR3 reads TGTGCCAGCAAAGTGGCATCGAACACCGGGGAGCTGTTTTTT. Protein product: CASKVASNTGELFF.

V is TRBV27 and J is TRBJ2-5; a weak D match, TRBD1 (6 bases). Germline-derived CDR1 and CDR2 are MNHEY and SMNVEV (reference sequence). V was clipped by 5 bases and J by 5 bases, with 9 bases between them. The CDR3 has 12 residues. The CDR3 region has the DNA TGTGCCAGCAGTAGGGGGACGGAGACCCAGTACTTC. This codes for CASSRGTETQYF.

The V call is TRBV5-6, the J call TRBJ1-5, with TRBD1 as a possible D gene (5 bases). Trimming pared 4 bases from V and 5 bases from J, leaving 13 bases between. This CDR3 spans 14 amino acids. Looked up from germline, CDR1 is SGHDT and CDR2 is YYEEEE. CDR3 bases: TGTGCCAGCAGCGCGCAGGGTTTTGATCAGCCCCAGCATTTT. It encodes CASSAQGFDQPQHF.

This rearrangement joins TRBV10-3 to TRBJ2-7; tentative D call: TRBD2 (6 bases). Germline CDR1 is ENHRY and CDR2 is SYGVKD. Trimming took 8 bases from V and 7 from J, leaving 15 bases between them. CDR3 length equals 12 residues. The CDR3 sequence is CAISSDYGEQYF. The CDR3 DNA reads as TGTGCCATCTCTAGCGACTACGGGGAGCAGTACTTC.

The gene calls are TRBV30 and TRBJ2-7; D is uncertain. The germline V gene has CDR1 GTSNPN and CDR2 SVGIG (reference sequence). This CDR3 is built from 12 residues. V was cut by 1 base and J by 6 bases, with 10 bases left in between. Here the CDR3 reads CAWSGAVGEQYF. CDR3 DNA: TGTGCCTGGAGTGGTGCGGTGGGCGAGCAGTACTTC.